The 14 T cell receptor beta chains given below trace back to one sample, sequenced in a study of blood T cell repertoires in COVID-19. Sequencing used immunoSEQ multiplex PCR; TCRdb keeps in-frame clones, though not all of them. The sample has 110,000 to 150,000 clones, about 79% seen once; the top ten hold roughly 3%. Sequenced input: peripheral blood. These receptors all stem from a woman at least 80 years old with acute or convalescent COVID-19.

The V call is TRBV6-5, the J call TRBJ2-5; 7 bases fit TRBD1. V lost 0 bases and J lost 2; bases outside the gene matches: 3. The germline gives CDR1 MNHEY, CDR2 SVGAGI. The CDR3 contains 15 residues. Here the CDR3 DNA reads TGTGCCAGCAGTTACTCGGCCAGGGGGCAAGAGACCCAGTACTTC. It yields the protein CASSYSARGQETQYF.

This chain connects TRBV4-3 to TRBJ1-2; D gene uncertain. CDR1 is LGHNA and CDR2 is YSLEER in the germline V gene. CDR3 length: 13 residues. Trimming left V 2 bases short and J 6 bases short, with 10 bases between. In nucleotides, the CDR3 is TGCGCCAGCAGCCAAAGCACGTACGATGGCTACACCTTC. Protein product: CASSQSTYDGYTF.

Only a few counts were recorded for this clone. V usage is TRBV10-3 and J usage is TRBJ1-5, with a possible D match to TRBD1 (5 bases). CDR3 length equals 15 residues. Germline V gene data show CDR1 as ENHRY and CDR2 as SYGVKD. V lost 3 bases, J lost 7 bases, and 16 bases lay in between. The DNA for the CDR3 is TGTGCCATCAGTGAATTGTCAGGGCAAGACCAGCCCCAGCATTTT. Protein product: CAISELSGQDQPQHF.

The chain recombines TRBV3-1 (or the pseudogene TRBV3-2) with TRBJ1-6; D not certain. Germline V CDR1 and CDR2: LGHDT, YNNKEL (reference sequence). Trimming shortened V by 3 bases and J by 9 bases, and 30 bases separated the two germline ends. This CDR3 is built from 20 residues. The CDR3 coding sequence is TGTGCCAGCAGCCACTCCTTACTCGGGCTAACGTGGCGAGGGCTTTCACCCCTCCACTTT. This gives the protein CASSHSLLGLTWRGLSPLHF.

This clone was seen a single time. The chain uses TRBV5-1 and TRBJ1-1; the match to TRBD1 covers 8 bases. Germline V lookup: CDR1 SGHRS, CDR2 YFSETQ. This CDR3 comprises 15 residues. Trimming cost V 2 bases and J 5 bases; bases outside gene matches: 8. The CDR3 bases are TGCGCCAGCAGCTTCCAGGACAGGGTAGCGACTGAAGCTTTCTTT. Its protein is CASSFQDRVATEAFF.

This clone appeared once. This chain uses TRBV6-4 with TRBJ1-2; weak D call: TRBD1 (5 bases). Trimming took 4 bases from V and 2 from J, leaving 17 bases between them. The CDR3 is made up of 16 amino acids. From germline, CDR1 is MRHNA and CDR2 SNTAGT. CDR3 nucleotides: TGTGCCAGCAGTGCCCAGCCAGGGTCAGGCAACTATGGCTACACCTTC. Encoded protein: CASSAQPGSGNYGYTF.

The CDR3 DNA sequence: TGTGCCACCAGCAGTCCTACCATGACAGGGGGCTACACCTTC. It encodes CATSSPTMTGGYTF. This rearrangement joins TRBV15 to TRBJ1-2; 7 nucleotides agree with TRBD1. Trimming took 3 bases from V and 8 from J; bases not matched to a gene: 9. Germline CDR1 is LNHNV and CDR2 is YYDKDF (reference sequence). The CDR3 covers 14 residues.

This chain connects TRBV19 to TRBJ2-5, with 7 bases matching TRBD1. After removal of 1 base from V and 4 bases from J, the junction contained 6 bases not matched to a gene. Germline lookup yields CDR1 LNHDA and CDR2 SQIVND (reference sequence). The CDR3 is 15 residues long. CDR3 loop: CASSIGDSLRETQYF. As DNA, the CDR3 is TGTGCCAGTAGTATAGGGGACAGCCTCCGAGAGACCCAGTACTTC.

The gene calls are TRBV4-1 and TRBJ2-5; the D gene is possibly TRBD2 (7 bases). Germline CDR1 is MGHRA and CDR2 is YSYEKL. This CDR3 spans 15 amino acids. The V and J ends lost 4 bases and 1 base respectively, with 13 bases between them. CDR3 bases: TGCGCCAGCAGCCGCCTAGGGGGGGGCCAAGAGACCCAGTACTTC. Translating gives CASSRLGGGQETQYF.

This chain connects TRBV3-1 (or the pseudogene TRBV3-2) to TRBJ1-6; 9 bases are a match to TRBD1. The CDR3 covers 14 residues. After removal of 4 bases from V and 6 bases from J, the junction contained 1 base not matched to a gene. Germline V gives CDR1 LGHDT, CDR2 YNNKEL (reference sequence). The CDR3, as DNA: TGTGCCAGCAGCCCGGGACAGGGTAATTCACCCCTCCACTTT. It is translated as CASSPGQGNSPLHF.

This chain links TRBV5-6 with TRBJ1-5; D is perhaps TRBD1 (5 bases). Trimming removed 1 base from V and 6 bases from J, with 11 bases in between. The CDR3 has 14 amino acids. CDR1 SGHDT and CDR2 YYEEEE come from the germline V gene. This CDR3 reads CASSLSQGGQPQHF. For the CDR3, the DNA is TGTGCCAGCAGCTTGAGCCAGGGAGGTCAGCCCCAGCATTTT.

The CDR3 loop reads CASSTGTVYEQYF. The CDR3 DNA reads TGTGCCAGTAGTACCGGGACAGTTTACGAGCAGTACTTC. The rearrangement uses TRBV19 and TRBJ2-7, with TRBD1 matching 7 bases. Trimming took 4 bases from V and 4 from J; bases not matched to a gene: 4. CDR1 and CDR2 from the germline V gene are LNHDA and SQIVND (reference sequence). This CDR3 is built from 13 residues.

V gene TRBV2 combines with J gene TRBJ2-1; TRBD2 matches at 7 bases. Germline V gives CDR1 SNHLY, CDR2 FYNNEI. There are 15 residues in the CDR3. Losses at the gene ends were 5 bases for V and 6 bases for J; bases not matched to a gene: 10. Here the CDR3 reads CASSQRLAPLNEQFF. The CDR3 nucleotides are TGTGCCAGCAGTCAAAGACTAGCCCCACTCAATGAGCAGTTCTTC.

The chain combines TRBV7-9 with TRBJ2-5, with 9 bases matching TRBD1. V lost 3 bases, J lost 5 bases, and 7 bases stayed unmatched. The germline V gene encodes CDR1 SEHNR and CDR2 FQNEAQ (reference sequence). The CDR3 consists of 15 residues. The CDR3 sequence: CASSFGDRESETQYF. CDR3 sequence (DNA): TGTGCCAGCAGCTTTGGGGACAGGGAGAGTGAGACCCAGTACTTC.